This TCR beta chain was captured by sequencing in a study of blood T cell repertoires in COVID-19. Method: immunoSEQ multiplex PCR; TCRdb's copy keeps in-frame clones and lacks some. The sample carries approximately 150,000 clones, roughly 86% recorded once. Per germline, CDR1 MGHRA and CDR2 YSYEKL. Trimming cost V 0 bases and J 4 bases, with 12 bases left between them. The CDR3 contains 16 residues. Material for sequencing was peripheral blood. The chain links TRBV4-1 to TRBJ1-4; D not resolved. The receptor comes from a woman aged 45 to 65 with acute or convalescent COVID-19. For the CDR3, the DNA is TGCGCCAGCAGCCAAGAGTCGGCGGCGGGTAATGAAAAACTGTTTTTT. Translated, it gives CASSQESAAGNEKLFF.